One sample yielded the 22 T cell receptor beta chains listed below, sequenced in a study of T cells after somatic rescue of genetic block. Generated by immunoSEQ multiplex PCR, the TCRdb table keeps only in-frame clones and is missing some. The top ten clones hold around 0.078% of a sample with around 57,000 clones, around 96% of them seen once. The source material was peripheral blood mononuclear cells (PBMCs). These receptors were obtained from a child younger than two.

J is TRBJ2-7 and V is TRBV30; D remains unclear. Trimming shortened V by 0 bases and J by 5 bases, and 5 bases separated the two germline ends. The CDR3 has 11 residues. Germline CDR1 is GTSNPN and CDR2 is SVGIG (reference sequence). CDR3 in DNA: TGTGCCTGGAGTGTACAGAACGAGCAGTACTTC. Translated: CAWSVQNEQYF.

V gene TRBV28 combines with J gene TRBJ2-7; 12 nucleotides match TRBD1. The CDR3 covers 15 residues. Germline CDR1 is MDHEN and CDR2 is SYDVKM. V trimming: 2 bases; J trimming: 5 bases; junction bases outside the gene matches: 4. CDR3 nucleotide sequence: TGTGCCAGCAGTTTAGGTGGGACAGGGGGCCACGAGCAGTACTTC. Translation: CASSLGGTGGHEQYF. Looking up the rest from reference TRBV28 and TRBJ2-7 gives the full variable domain: DVKVTQSSRYLVKRTGEKVFLECVQDMDHENMFWYRQDPGLGLRLIYFSYDVKMKEKGDIPEGYSVSREKKERFSLILESASTNQTSMYLCASSLGGTGGHEQYFGPGTRLTVT.

CDR3 coding DNA: TGTGCCAGCAGCCACTCCCCGGCGGGGGGCACAGATACGCAGTATTTT. This translates into CASSHSPAGGTDTQYF. The chain recombines TRBV4-2 with TRBJ2-3; TRBD2 agrees at 7 bases. After removal of 3 bases from V and 1 base from J, the junction contained 7 bases not matched to a gene. Germline assignment: CDR1 LGHNA and CDR2 YNFKEQ. The CDR3 contains 16 residues.

The CDR3 DNA reads as TGTGCCAGCTCACCACTGGGACAGGGCACTGAAGCTTTCTTT. Its protein is CASSPLGQGTEAFF. The J gene is TRBJ1-1, the V gene TRBV18, with 9 bases matching TRBD1. Germline values: CDR1 KGHSH, CDR2 LQKENI. This CDR3 contains 14 residues. V dropped 1 base and J dropped 4; count of bases not matched to a gene: 1.

V usage is TRBV5-1 and J usage is TRBJ2-5, with 7 nucleotides matching TRBD1. CDR1 and CDR2 (germline): SGHRS, YFSETQ. J lost 2 bases, V lost 3 bases, and 7 bases had no gene match. The CDR3 runs 15 residues. The CDR3 DNA sequence: TGCGCCAGCAGCTCCCTGACAGGGCTACAAGAGACCCAGTACTTC. As protein: CASSSLTGLQETQYF.

V usage is TRBV5-4 and J usage is TRBJ2-1, with D unclear. The CDR3 is 16 amino acids. Germline V gene lookup returns CDR1 SGHNT and CDR2 YYREEE (reference sequence). V lost 0 bases to trimming and J lost 0 bases, with 10 bases between them. This CDR3 is CASSLEPLSSYNEQFF. DNA for the CDR3: TGTGCCAGCAGCTTGGAGCCTTTGAGCTCCTACAATGAGCAGTTCTTC.

The chain carries TRBV6-6 and TRBJ2-7, with unresolved D. There are 14 residues in the CDR3. Trimming pared 2 bases from V and 0 bases from J, leaving 8 bases between. Per the germline V gene, CDR1 is MNHNY and CDR2 is SVGAGI (reference sequence). The CDR3 bases are TGTGCCAGCAGTTACGACTGGAGCTCCTACGAGCAGTACTTC. Translating gives CASSYDWSSYEQYF.

The chain carries TRBV5-4 and TRBJ2-5; D possibly uses TRBD1 or TRBD2 (6 bases each). CDR3 length: 15 residues. Germline V gives CDR1 SGHNT, CDR2 YYREEE (reference sequence). The V end lost 3 bases, the J end lost 5 bases, and 17 bases lay between the germline ends. The chain's CDR3 is CASSWMAGAGETQYF. The CDR3 region has the DNA TGTGCCAGCAGCTGGATGGCAGGGGCGGGGGAGACCCAGTACTTC.

This rearrangement joins TRBV6-5 to TRBJ2-5, with no clear D. This CDR3 is 10 amino acids long. V was trimmed by 5 bases and J by 6 bases, leaving 4 bases between them. The germline gives CDR1 MNHEY, CDR2 SVGAGI. Here the CDR3 DNA reads TGTGCCAGCAGTCGAAAGACCCAGTACTTC. The encoded protein is CASSRKTQYF.

The V gene is TRBV5-5, the J gene TRBJ2-2; 9 nucleotides match TRBD1. The ends lost 9 bases at V and 5 bases at J; junction bases unmatched: 8. The CDR3 runs 14 residues. Germline lookup yields CDR1 SGHKS and CDR2 YYEKEE (reference sequence). This CDR3 is CATSGTGKTGELFF. CDR3 in DNA: TGTGCCACCTCCGGGACAGGGAAAACCGGGGAGCTGTTTTTT.

The J gene is TRBJ2-7, the V gene TRBV19; D is perhaps TRBD1 (6 bases). The germline gives CDR1 LNHDA, CDR2 SQIVND (reference sequence). This CDR3 spans 11 amino acids. V lost 10 bases and J 2 bases, leaving 9 bases between the germline ends. CDR3 sequence reads: CATRQAYEQYF. In DNA form, the CDR3 reads TGTGCCACCCGACAGGCCTACGAGCAGTACTTC.

This chain joins TRBV11-2 and TRBJ1-4; unclear D gene. Germline CDR1 is SGHAT and CDR2 is FQNNGV. V was shortened by 5 bases and J by 0 bases, with 7 bases between the two germline ends. The CDR3 totals 14 residues. In nucleotides, the CDR3 is TGTGCCAGCAGCCGGGATCCAACTAATGAAAAACTGTTTTTT. Translating gives CASSRDPTNEKLFF.

The V and J genes are TRBV4-1 and TRBJ2-3; D may be TRBD1 or TRBD2 (5 bases each). Germline CDR1 and CDR2: MGHRA and YSYEKL. Trimming shortened V by 0 bases and J by 1 base, and 8 bases separated the two germline ends. The CDR3 covers 15 residues. The CDR3 sequence is CASSQDGTRTDTQYF. CDR3 nucleotide sequence: TGCGCCAGCAGCCAAGACGGGACGCGCACAGATACGCAGTATTTT.

This chain connects TRBV7-2 to TRBJ2-1; tentative D call: TRBD2 (5 bases). In germline, CDR1 is SGHTA, CDR2 FQGNSA. Trimming shortened V by 1 base and J by 7 bases, and 8 bases separated the two germline ends. This CDR3 is 13 amino acids long. CDR3 sequence: CASSLGSGNEQFF. CDR3 DNA: TGTGCCAGCAGCTTAGGGTCGGGGAATGAGCAGTTCTTC.

This chain links TRBV6-1 with TRBJ2-7; D gene ambiguous. Per the germline V gene, CDR1 is MNHNS and CDR2 is SASEGT. Trimming removed 5 bases at V and 5 bases at J, with 13 bases between. The CDR3 is 13 residues long. The CDR3 spells CASSLSEIHEQYF. Written as DNA, the CDR3 is TGTGCCAGCAGTTTATCCGAAATCCACGAGCAGTACTTC.

CDR3 nucleotide sequence: TGTGCCAGCAGTTACTCGAGCCGCTCTGGGGCCAACGTCCTGACTTTC. The encoded protein is CASSYSSRSGANVLTF. The gene calls are TRBV6-5 and TRBJ2-6; D not certain. The V end was cut by 0 bases, the J end by 0 bases, with 6 bases between. The CDR3 length is 16 residues. Germline V gene sequence: CDR1 MNHEY, CDR2 SVGAGI.

The chain uses TRBV4-1 and TRBJ2-2; the D gene could be TRBD1 or TRBD2 (5 bases each). V was pared by 0 bases and J by 0 bases, with 11 bases between. The CDR3 extends over 17 amino acids. CDR1 is MGHRA, CDR2 YSYEKL, per germline. The CDR3 protein is CASSQEPPGPNTGELFF. The CDR3 DNA is TGCGCCAGCAGCCAAGAGCCCCCGGGACCGAACACCGGGGAGCTGTTTTTT.

V is TRBV27 and J is TRBJ1-5; D is uncertain. Germline V gives CDR1 MNHEY, CDR2 SMNVEV (reference sequence). V was clipped by 2 bases and J by 2 bases, with 10 bases between them. The CDR3 runs 15 residues. This CDR3 reads CASSLMGGGNQPQHF. The CDR3 nucleotides are TGTGCCAGCAGTTTAATGGGCGGAGGCAATCAGCCCCAGCATTTT.

This CDR3 is CASRLKVYYEQYF. The CDR3 DNA sequence: TGTGCAAGTCGCTTAAAGGTTTACTACGAGCAGTACTTC. The rearrangement links TRBV12-2 to TRBJ2-7. TRBV12-2 is reported as a pseudogene. This CDR3 has 13 amino acids.

The chain has TRBV14 and TRBJ2-3; 9 nucleotides agree with TRBD2. Germline CDR1 and CDR2: SGHDN and FVKESK. The CDR3 contains 14 residues. Trimming at V came to 5 bases and at J to 0 bases, leaving 0 bases not matched to a gene. CDR3 protein: CASSTSGSTDTQYF. The CDR3 nucleotides read TGTGCCAGCAGCACTAGCGGGAGCACAGATACGCAGTATTTT.

This clone was recorded once. This sequence joins TRBV7-9 and TRBJ1-1; D remains ambiguous. V lost 0 bases and J 1 base, leaving 6 bases between the germline ends. The CDR3 has 14 amino acids. Germline values: CDR1 SEHNR, CDR2 FQNEAQ (reference sequence). The CDR3 is CASSLAAGNTEAFF. The CDR3 coding sequence is TGTGCCAGCAGCTTAGCGGCAGGGAACACTGAAGCTTTCTTT.

The genes are TRBV15 and TRBJ1-1; the D is unclear. Germline V gene lookup returns CDR1 LNHNV and CDR2 YYDKDF (reference sequence). The CDR3 length is 13 residues. V lost 5 bases, J lost 5 bases, and 12 bases lay in between. This CDR3 reads CATSLGPSTEAFF. CDR3 nucleotide sequence: TGTGCCACCAGCCTTGGACCGTCAACTGAAGCTTTCTTT.